This T cell receptor beta chain was recorded in a study of PD-1 blockade in classical Hodgkin lymphoma. A note on this clone: Its antigen remains unidentified.

Time point meaning: cycle 4 day 1 (C4D1), after 5 to 7 weeks of nivolumab. Relapse was seen in all patients after autologous stem cell transplantation, and brentuximab vedotin exposure was variable. Study-wide results and limits: Complete responders entered with baseline diversity on par with newly diagnosed patients, the results showed.

Only in-frame clones appear in the TCRdb table, and some are missing; sequencing was by immunoSEQ multiplex PCR. This sample yields approximately 30,000 clones, of which over 60% are seen a single time; approximately 3.6% belongs to the top ten. From germline, CDR1 is LNHDA and CDR2 SQIVND (reference sequence). This CDR3 contains 12 residues. Trimming shortened V by 4 bases and J by 4 bases, and 8 bases separated the two germline ends. The J gene is TRBJ2-7, the V gene TRBV19, with unresolved D. Specimen: peripheral blood mononuclear cells (PBMCs), collected before the fourth cycle of nivolumab. The sequence derives from a human donor with classical Hodgkin lymphoma. The CDR3 nucleotides are TGTGCCAGTAGTAACAGAGGATACGAGCAGTACTTC. It specifies CASSNRGYEQYF.